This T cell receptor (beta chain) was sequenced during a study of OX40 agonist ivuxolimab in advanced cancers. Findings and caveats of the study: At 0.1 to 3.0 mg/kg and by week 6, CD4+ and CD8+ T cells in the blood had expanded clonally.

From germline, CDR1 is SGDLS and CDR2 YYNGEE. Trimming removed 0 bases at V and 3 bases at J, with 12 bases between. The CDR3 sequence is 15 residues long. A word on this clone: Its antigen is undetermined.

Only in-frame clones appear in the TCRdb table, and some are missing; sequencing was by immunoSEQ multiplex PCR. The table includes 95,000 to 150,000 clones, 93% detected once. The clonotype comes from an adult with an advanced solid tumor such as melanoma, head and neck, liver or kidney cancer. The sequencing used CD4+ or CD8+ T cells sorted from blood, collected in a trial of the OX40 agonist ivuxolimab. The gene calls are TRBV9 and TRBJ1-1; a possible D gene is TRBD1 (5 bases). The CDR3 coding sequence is TGTGCCAGCAGCGTAGAGGGCCTGGGGGACACTGAAGCTTTCTTT. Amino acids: CASSVEGLGDTEAFF.